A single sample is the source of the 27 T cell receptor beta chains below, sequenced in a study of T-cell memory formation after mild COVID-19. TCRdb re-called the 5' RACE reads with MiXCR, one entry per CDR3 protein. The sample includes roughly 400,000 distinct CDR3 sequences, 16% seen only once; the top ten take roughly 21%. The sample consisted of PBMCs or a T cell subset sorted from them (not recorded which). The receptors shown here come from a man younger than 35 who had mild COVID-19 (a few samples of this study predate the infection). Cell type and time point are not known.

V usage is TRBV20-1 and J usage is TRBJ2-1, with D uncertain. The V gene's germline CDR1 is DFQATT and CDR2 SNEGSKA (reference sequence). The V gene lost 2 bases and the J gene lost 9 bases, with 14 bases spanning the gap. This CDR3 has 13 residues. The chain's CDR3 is CSARPRPGPEQFF. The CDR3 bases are TGCAGTGCTAGACCTCGACCCGGTCCTGAGCAGTTCTTC.

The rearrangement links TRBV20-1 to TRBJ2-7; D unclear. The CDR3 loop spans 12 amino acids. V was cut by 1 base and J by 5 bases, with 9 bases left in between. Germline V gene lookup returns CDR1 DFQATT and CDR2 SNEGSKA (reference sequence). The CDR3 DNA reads TGCAGTGCTAGAGGAAGGGATAACGAGCAGTACGTC. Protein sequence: CSARGRDNEQYV.

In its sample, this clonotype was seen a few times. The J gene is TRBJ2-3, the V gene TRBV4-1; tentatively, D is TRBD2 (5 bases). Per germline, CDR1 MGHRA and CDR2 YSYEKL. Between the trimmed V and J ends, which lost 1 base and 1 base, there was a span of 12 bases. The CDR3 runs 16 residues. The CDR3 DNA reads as TGCGCCAGCAGCCAAGTTAGGACTCCCCGCACAGATACGCAGTATTTT. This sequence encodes CASSQVRTPRTDTQYF.

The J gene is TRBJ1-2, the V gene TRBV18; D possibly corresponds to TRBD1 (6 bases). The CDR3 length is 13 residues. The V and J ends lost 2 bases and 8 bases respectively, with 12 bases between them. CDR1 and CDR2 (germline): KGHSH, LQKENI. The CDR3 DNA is TGTGCCAGCTCACCAGACAGGTTGGAAGGCTACACCTTC. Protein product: CASSPDRLEGYTF. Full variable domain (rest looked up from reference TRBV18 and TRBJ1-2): NAGVMQNPRHLVRRRGQEARLRCSPMKGHSHVYWYRQLPEEGLKFMVYLQKENIIDESGMPKERFSAEFPKEGPSILRIQQVVRGDSAAYFCASSPDRLEGYTFGSGTRLTVV.

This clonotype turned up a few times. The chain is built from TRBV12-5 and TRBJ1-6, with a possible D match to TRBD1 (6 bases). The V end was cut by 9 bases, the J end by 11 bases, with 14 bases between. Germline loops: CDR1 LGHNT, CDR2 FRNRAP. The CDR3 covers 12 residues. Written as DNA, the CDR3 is TGTGCTAGCAAAGGGGGGAAGCCACCCCTCCACTTT. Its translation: CASKGGKPPLHF.

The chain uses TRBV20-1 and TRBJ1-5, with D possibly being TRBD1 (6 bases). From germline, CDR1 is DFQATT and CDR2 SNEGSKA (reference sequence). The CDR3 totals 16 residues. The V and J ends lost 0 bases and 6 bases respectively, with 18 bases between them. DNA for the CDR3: TGCAGTGCTAGAGAACGAACAGGGCTAGGGGGTCAGCCCCAGCATTTT. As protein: CSARERTGLGGQPQHF.

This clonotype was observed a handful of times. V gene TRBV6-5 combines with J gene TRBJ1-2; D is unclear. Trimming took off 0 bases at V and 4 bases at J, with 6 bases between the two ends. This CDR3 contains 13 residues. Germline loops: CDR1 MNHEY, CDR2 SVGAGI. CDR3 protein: CASSYSPIYGYTF. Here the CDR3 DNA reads TGTGCCAGCAGTTACTCGCCCATCTATGGCTACACCTTC.

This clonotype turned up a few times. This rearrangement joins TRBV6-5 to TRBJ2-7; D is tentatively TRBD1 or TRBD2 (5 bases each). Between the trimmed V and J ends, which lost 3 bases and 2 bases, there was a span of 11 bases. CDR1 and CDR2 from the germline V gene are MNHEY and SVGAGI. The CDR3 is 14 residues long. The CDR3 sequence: CASSYNVGAYEQYF. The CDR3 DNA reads TGTGCCAGCAGTTATAACGTGGGGGCCTACGAGCAGTACTTC.

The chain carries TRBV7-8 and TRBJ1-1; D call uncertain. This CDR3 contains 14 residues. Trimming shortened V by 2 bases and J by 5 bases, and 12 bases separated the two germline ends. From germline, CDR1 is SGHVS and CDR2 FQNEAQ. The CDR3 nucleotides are TGTGCCAGCAGCTTATTCGCCGGTCGGACTGAAGCTTTCTTT. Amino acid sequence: CASSLFAGRTEAFF. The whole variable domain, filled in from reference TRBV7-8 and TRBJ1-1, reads GAGVSQSPRYKVAKRGQDVALRCDPISGHVSLFWYQQALGQGPEFLTYFQNEAQLDKSGLPSDRFFAERPEGSVSTLKIQRTQQEDSAVYLCASSLFAGRTEAFFGQGTRLTVV.

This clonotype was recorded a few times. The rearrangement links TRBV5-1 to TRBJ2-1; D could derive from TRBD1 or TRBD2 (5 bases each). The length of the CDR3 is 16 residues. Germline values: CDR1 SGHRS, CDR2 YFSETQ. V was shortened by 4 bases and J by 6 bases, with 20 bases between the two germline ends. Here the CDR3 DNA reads TGCGCCAGCAGCCCATTCGGGACCAGAGTTTTCAATGAGCAGTTCTTC. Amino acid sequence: CASSPFGTRVFNEQFF.

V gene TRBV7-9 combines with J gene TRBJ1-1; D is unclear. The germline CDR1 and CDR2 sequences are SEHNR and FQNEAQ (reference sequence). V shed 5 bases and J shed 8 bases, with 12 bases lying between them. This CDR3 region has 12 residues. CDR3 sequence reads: CASSPGWWEAFF. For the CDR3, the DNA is TGTGCCAGCAGCCCTGGGTGGTGGGAAGCTTTCTTT.

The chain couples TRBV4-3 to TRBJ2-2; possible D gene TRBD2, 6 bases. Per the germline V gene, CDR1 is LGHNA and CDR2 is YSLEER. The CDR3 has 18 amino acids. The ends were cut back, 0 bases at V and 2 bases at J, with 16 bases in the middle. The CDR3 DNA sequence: TGCGCCAGCAGCCAAGATCTGGTGATCGGGGGTAACACCGGGGAGCTGTTTTTT. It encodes CASSQDLVIGGNTGELFF.

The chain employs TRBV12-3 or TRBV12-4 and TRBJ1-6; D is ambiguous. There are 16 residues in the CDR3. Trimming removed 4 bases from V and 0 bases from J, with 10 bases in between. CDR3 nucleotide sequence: TGTGCCAGCAGTTCCGAAATGAACTCCTATAATTCACCCCTCCACTTT. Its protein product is CASSSEMNSYNSPLHF.

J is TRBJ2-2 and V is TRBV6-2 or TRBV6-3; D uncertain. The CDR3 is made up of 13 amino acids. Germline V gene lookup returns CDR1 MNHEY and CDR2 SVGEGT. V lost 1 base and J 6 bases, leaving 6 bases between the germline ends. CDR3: CASSYLLAGELFF. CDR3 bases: TGTGCCAGCAGTTACTTATTGGCCGGGGAGCTGTTTTTT.

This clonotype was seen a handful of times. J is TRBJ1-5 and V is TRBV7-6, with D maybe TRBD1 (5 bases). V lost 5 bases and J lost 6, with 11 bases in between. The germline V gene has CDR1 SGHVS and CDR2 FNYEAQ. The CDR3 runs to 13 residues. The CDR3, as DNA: TGTGCCAGCAGCGCGCAGGGAGCTCAGCCCCAGCATTTT. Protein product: CASSAQGAQPQHF.

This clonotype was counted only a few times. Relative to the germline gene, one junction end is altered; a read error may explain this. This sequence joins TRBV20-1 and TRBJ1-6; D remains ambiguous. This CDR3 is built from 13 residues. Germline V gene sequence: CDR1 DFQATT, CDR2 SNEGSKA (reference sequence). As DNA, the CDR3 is TGCAGTGCCAGAGGACCGGACAATTCACCCCTCCACTTT. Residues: CSARGPDNSPLHF.

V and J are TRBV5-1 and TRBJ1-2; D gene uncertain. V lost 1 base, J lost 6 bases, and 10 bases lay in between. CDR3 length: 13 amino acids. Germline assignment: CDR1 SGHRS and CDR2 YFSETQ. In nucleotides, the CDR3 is TGCGCCAGCAGCTTGACGGGGAATCATGGCTACACCTTC. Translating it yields CASSLTGNHGYTF.

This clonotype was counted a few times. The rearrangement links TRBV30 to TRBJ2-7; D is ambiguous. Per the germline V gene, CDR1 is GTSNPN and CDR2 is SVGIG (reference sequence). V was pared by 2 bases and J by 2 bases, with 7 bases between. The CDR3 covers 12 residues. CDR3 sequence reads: CAWSKTPYEQYF. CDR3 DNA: TGTGCCTGGAGTAAAACTCCCTACGAGCAGTACTTC.

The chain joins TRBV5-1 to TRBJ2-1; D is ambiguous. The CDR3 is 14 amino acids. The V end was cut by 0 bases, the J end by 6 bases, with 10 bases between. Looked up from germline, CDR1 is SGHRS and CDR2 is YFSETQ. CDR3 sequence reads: CASSLGGTRNEQFF. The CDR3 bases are TGCGCCAGCAGCTTGGGCGGTACACGCAATGAGCAGTTCTTC.

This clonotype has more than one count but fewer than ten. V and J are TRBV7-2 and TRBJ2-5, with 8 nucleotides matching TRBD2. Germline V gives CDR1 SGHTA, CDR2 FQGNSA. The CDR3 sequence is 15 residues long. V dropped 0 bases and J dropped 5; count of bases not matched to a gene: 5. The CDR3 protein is CASSLARLAGETQYF. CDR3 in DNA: TGTGCCAGCAGCTTAGCGCGCCTAGCGGGTGAGACCCAGTACTTC. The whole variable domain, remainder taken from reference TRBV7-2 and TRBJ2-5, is GAGVSQSPSNKVTEKGKDVELRCDPISGHTALYWYRQSLGQGLEFLIYFQGNSAPDKSGLPSDRFSAERTGGSVSTLTIQRTQQEDSAVYLCASSLARLAGETQYFGPGTRLLVL.

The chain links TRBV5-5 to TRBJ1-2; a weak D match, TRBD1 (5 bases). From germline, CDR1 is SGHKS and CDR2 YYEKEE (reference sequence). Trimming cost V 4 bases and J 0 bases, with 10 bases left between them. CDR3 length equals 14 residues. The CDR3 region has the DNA TGTGCCAGCAGCCTGACAGTCGCTAACTATGGCTACACCTTC. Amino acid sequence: CASSLTVANYGYTF.

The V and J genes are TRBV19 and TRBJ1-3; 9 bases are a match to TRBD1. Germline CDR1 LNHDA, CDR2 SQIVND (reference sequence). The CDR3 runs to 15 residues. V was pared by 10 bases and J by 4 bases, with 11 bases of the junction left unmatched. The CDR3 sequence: CATNLDRGDGNTIYF. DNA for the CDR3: TGTGCCACCAACCTTGACAGGGGGGACGGAAACACCATATATTTT.

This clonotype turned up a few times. CDR3 sequence: CASSYAQANYGYTF. The CDR3 DNA sequence: TGTGCCAGCAGTTACGCTCAGGCTAACTATGGCTACACCTTC. The chain is built from TRBV6-5 and TRBJ1-2; D ambiguous. CDR1 and CDR2 (germline): MNHEY, SVGAGI. The germline V and J ends were trimmed by 2 bases and 0 bases, with 7 bases remaining between them. CDR3 length equals 14 residues.

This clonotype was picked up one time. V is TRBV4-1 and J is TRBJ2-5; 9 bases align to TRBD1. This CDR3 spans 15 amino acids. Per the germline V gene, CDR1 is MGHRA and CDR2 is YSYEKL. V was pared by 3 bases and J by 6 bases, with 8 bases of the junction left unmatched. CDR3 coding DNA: TGCGCCAGCAGCCATAGACTGGGACAGGGAAAGACCCAGTACTTC. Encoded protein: CASSHRLGQGKTQYF.

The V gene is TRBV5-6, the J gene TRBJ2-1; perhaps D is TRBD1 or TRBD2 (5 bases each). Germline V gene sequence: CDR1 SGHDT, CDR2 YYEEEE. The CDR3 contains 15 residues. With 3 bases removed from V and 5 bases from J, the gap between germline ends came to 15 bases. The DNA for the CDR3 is TGTGCCAGCAGCTACGGGGCGATTTTTAACAATGAGCAGTTCTTC. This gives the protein CASSYGAIFNNEQFF.

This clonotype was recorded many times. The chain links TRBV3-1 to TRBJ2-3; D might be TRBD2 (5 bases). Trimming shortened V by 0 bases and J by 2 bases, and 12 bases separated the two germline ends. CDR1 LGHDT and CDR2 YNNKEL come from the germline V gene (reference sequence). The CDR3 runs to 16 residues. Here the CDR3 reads CASSQETTRSTDTQYF. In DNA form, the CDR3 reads TGTGCCAGCAGCCAAGAAACAACTAGATCCACAGATACGCAGTATTTT.

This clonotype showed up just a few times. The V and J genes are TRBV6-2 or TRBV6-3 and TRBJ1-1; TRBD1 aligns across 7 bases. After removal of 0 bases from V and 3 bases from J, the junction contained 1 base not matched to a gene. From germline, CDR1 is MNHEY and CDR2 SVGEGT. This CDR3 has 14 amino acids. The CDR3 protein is CASSYSTGYTEAFF. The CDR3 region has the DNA TGTGCCAGCAGTTACTCGACAGGGTACACTGAAGCTTTCTTT.